This T cell receptor (beta chain) is from a study of CD8+CD57+ T cells in acquired aplastic anemia (dated by TCRdb to 2016 to 2019). In terms of the full investigation: On average, sorted CD4+ and CD8+ cells yielded around 3.5 ug of extracted DNA, with a range of about 0.19 to 30 ug. CD8+CD57+ expansion was defined as a frequency above the mean frequency observed in healthy subjects. Summary of the overall study and its limitations: Between patients and healthy controls, no significant difference in CD8+ Simpson's diversity was found (P=0.060). Twenty-nine CD8+ CDR3 sequences were shared between patients and controls but appeared highly expressed in patients and within their immunodominant clones.

As for this clonotype: Its antigen remains undetermined. The sample holds no much larger clone one base away, and base qualities are not on file.

Patients chosen for sequencing had shown expansion of CD8+CD57+ cells by flow cytometry. All patients had severe acquired aplastic anemia diagnosed by International Study of Aplastic Anemia and Agranulocytosis and Camitta criteria. No patient had received any therapy when blood was sampled. In the study, sorted CD4+ and CD8+ blood T cells from patients with severe aplastic anemia and from healthy subjects underwent deep sequencing of TCR repertoires. Patients were enrolled in the USA under clinicaltrials.gov protocols 00001620, 01623167, 00001397, 00071045, 00081523 and 00961064. Ficoll-Paque density gradient centrifugation was used to isolate peripheral blood mononuclear cells. Before DNA extraction, CD4+ and CD8+ T cells were sorted with FACS or magnetic beads. From the cysteine up to the phenylalanine, the CDR3 has a length of 16 residues. Only the CDR3 DNA is retained, 48 bases long and in frame from the first base. At the junction V is shortened by 3 bases and J by 2 bases; bases outside the gene matches: 7. The germline V gene supplies CDR1 KGHDR and CDR2 SFDVKD.

Genomic DNA was used as template for profiling of TCR beta VDJ combinations and CDR3 sequences. TCR repertoire sequencing was run on an Illumina HiSeq 2000. Processing in the source paper ran as follows. Repertoire assessment relied on Simpson's diversity index, CDR3 size and DJ length profiles, and TRBV/TRBJ rearrangement plots. Whichever DNA sequence was most abundant in the deep sequencing data was defined as the immunodominant clone. CDR3 amino acid sequences were checked for sharing across subjects and were also compared against the VDJdb database and published repertoires. The public sequencing data were trimmed at Q25 with fastp and processed into clonotypes with MiXCR by TCRdb, which kept only in-frame beta chains. Entries are consolidated by CDR3 protein sequence, retaining the most common genes and DNA. It is TCRdb's table, rather than the study itself, that gives the V and J calls and clone size. For this sample there are about 180,000 distinct CDR3 sequences; 48% appear just once. Over 10% of the sample is taken by the ten largest.

The chain couples TRBV24-1 to TRBJ2-3, and TRBD1 aligns with 7 junction nucleotides. The sequencing input was sorted CD4+, CD8+, or CD8+CD57+ T cells (not recorded which) from PBMCs. This receptor was taken from a human donor with aplastic anemia. The bases are TGTGCCACCAGTGATAAACCGGGACAGCCCACAGATACGCAGTATTTT. Its translation reads: CATSDKPGQPTDTQYF.